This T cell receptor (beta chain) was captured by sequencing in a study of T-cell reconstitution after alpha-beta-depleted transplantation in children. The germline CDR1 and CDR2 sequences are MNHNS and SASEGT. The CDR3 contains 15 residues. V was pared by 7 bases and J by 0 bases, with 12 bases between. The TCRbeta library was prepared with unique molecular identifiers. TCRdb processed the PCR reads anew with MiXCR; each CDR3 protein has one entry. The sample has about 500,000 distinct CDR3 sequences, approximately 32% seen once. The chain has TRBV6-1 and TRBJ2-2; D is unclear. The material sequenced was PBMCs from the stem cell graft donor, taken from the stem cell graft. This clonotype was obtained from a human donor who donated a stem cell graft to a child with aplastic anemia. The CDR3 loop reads CASNKAGANTGELFF. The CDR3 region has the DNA TGTGCCAGCAATAAGGCAGGCGCGAACACCGGGGAGCTGTTTTTT.